The 20 T cell receptor beta chains presented below share a single source sample, sequenced in a study of cytomegalovirus exposure and HLA in healthy donors. PCR primers comprised 60 Vbeta and 13 Jbeta primers. The method was immunoSEQ multiplex PCR; TCRdb's version includes in-frame clones alone and lacks a portion of them. Its listing shows about 70,000 clones. Sample: PBMCs. These receptors were taken from a woman aged 25 to 45 in good health and CMV-seronegative.

The chain uses TRBV19 and TRBJ2-3; 7 bases are a match to TRBD1. The germline V gene encodes CDR1 LNHDA and CDR2 SQIVND (reference sequence). Unmatched junction bases numbered 4, after V lost 4 bases and J lost 0 bases. The length of the CDR3 is 15 residues. The CDR3 DNA reads TGTGCCAGTAGTACGACAGGGTCTAGCACAGATACGCAGTATTTT. It yields the protein CASSTTGSSTDTQYF.

The V and J genes are TRBV18 and TRBJ2-7; 7 bases fit TRBD1. CDR1 and CDR2 from the germline V gene are KGHSH and LQKENI. The CDR3 totals 15 residues. Trimming removed 3 bases from V and 3 bases from J; junction bases left unmatched: 8. The CDR3 sequence is CASSPYPGQSYEQYF. Written as DNA, the CDR3 is TGTGCCAGCTCACCGTACCCGGGACAGAGCTACGAGCAGTACTTC. Full variable domain (remainder filled in from reference TRBV18 and TRBJ2-7): NAGVMQNPRHLVRRRGQEARLRCSPMKGHSHVYWYRQLPEEGLKFMVYLQKENIIDESGMPKERFSAEFPKEGPSILRIQQVVRGDSAAYFCASSPYPGQSYEQYFGPGTRLTVT.

The rearrangement links TRBV4-3 to TRBJ2-5; TRBD2 aligns across 13 bases. The CDR3 contains 17 residues. J was trimmed by 5 bases and V by 0 bases; bases with no gene match: 6. Germline loops: CDR1 LGHNA, CDR2 YSLEER. The CDR3 sequence: CASSQDYTTSGGETQYF. In nucleotides, the CDR3 is TGCGCCAGCAGCCAAGATTATACGACTAGCGGGGGGGAGACCCAGTACTTC.

The chain links TRBV19 to TRBJ2-7; no reliable D call. The V end lost 4 bases, the J end lost 1 base, and 5 bases lay between the germline ends. The CDR3 loop spans 12 amino acids. Looked up from germline, CDR1 is LNHDA and CDR2 is SQIVND (reference sequence). The CDR3 DNA follows: TGTGCCAGTAGTACCGCGTCCTACGAGCAGTACTTC. Its protein product is CASSTASYEQYF. The entire variable domain, with the rest obtained from reference TRBV19 and TRBJ2-7, is as follows: DGGITQSPKYLFRKEGQNVTLSCEQNLNHDAMYWYRQDPGQGLRLIYYSQIVNDFQKGDIAEGYSVSREKKESFPLTVTSAQKNPTAFYLCASSTASYEQYFGPGTRLTVT.

The chain recombines TRBV18 with TRBJ1-3; tentative D call: TRBD1 (5 bases). V was shortened by 3 bases and J by 3 bases, with 18 bases between the two germline ends. The CDR3 spans 17 residues. The V gene's germline CDR1 is KGHSH and CDR2 LQKENI. In nucleotides, the CDR3 is TGTGCCAGCTCACCCCGTCGAGGGGAGGAACGTGGAAACACCATATATTTT. Its translation: CASSPRRGEERGNTIYF. Together with reference TRBV18 and TRBJ1-3, the CDR3 gives the full variable domain: NAGVMQNPRHLVRRRGQEARLRCSPMKGHSHVYWYRQLPEEGLKFMVYLQKENIIDESGMPKERFSAEFPKEGPSILRIQQVVRGDSAAYFCASSPRRGEERGNTIYFGEGSWLTVV.

The chain uses TRBV2 and TRBJ1-5; no clear D. The CDR3 length is 15 residues. In germline, CDR1 is SNHLY, CDR2 FYNNEI. V lost 4 bases and J 1 base, leaving 11 bases between the germline ends. Here the CDR3 reads CASSGSTKSNQPQHF. In nucleotides, the CDR3 is TGTGCCAGCAGTGGGTCGACAAAAAGCAATCAGCCCCAGCATTTT.

The V and J genes are TRBV14 and TRBJ2-7; TRBD1 matches at 9 bases. This CDR3 spans 13 amino acids. Germline values: CDR1 SGHDN, CDR2 FVKESK. After removal of 4 bases from V and 3 bases from J, the junction contained 1 base not matched to a gene. The CDR3 coding sequence is TGTGCCAGCAGCCGGACAGGGGTCTACGAGCAGTACTTC. It is translated as CASSRTGVYEQYF. Full variable domain (outside the CDR3, taken from reference TRBV14 and TRBJ2-7): EAGVTQFPSHSVIEKGQTVTLRCDPISGHDNLYWYRRVMGKEIKFLLHFVKESKQDESGMPNNRFLAERTGGTYSTLKVQPAELEDSGVYFCASSRTGVYEQYFGPGTRLTVT.

The chain couples TRBV5-6 to TRBJ2-1; no definite D call. CDR1 is SGHDT, CDR2 YYEEEE, per germline. Between the trimmed V and J ends, which lost 0 bases and 5 bases, there was a span of 9 bases. The CDR3 length is 14 residues. CDR3 in amino acids: CASSLGLPDNEQFF. The CDR3 region has the DNA TGTGCCAGCAGCTTGGGACTCCCTGACAATGAGCAGTTCTTC.

The chain is built from TRBV7-9 and TRBJ2-5, with TRBD2 identical over 7 bases. The V gene's germline CDR1 is SEHNR and CDR2 FQNEAQ (reference sequence). The CDR3 spans 17 residues. V lost 5 bases to trimming and J lost 1 base; unmatched junction nucleotides: 13. CDR3 region: CASSPLQRGPLQETQYF. In nucleotides, the CDR3 is TGTGCCAGCAGCCCCTTACAGCGGGGTCCCCTCCAAGAGACCCAGTACTTC.

The V and J genes are TRBV6-6 and TRBJ2-7, with 7 bases matching TRBD2. The V gene end was trimmed by 7 bases and the J gene end by 3 bases; junction bases not matched to a gene: 6. The CDR3 runs 13 residues. Germline V gene lookup returns CDR1 MNHNY and CDR2 SVGAGI (reference sequence). CDR3 loop: CASTGGEVYEQYF. CDR3 coding DNA: TGTGCCAGCACGGGGGGAGAGGTCTACGAGCAGTACTTC.

As to this clone: At one end, the junction sequence differs from germline, possibly due to a read error. Here the CDR3 DNA reads TGTGCTAGCAGCTTAGACAGGTTTTCTGAAGCTTTCTTT. It translates to CASSLDRFSEAFF. The chain combines TRBV7-7 with TRBJ1-1; D is possibly TRBD1 (6 bases). There are 13 residues in the CDR3. Germline-derived CDR1 and CDR2 are SSHAT and FNYEAQ (reference sequence).

The chain has TRBV10-3 and TRBJ1-2, with a possible D match to TRBD1 (5 bases). The germline gives CDR1 ENHRY, CDR2 SYGVKD. V was trimmed by 4 bases and J by 1 base, leaving 7 bases between them. There are 13 residues in the CDR3. The DNA for the CDR3 is TGTGCCATCAGTGGAAGGGGTAACTATGGCTACACCTTC. The encoded protein is CAISGRGNYGYTF.

CDR3 nucleotide sequence: TGTGCCAGCAGTTTGACTCCCTGGACCGGGGAGCTGTTTTTT. It specifies CASSLTPWTGELFF. V and J are TRBV27 and TRBJ2-2; D not resolved. Germline-derived CDR1 and CDR2 are MNHEY and SMNVEV (reference sequence). This CDR3 region has 14 residues. Trimming stripped 3 bases from V and 5 bases from J, with 10 bases between.

V is TRBV7-9 and J is TRBJ2-5; D remains unclear. CDR1 and CDR2 (germline): SEHNR, FQNEAQ (reference sequence). The CDR3 loop spans 14 amino acids. V was pared by 3 bases and J by 0 bases, with 8 bases between. For the CDR3, the DNA is TGTGCCAGCAGCTTGCTTTCGGACCAAGAGACCCAGTACTTC. Its translation: CASSLLSDQETQYF.

The chain couples TRBV5-1 to TRBJ1-3; D gene ambiguous. This CDR3 is built from 14 residues. V shed 5 bases and J shed 0 bases, with 9 bases lying between them. CDR1 and CDR2 (germline): SGHRS, YFSETQ. The CDR3: CASRQQSSGNTIYF. The CDR3 DNA follows: TGCGCCAGCAGACAGCAGAGCTCTGGAAACACCATATATTTT.

Details on this clone: This specimen includes other DNA sequences encoding the same CDR3. The chain recombines TRBV18 with TRBJ2-7, with D perhaps matching TRBD1 (5 bases). The V gene lost 6 bases and the J gene lost 6 bases, with 18 bases spanning the gap. From germline, CDR1 is KGHSH and CDR2 LQKENI. The length of the CDR3 is 14 residues. CDR3 sequence reads: CASSRGFQGGEQYF. Here the CDR3 DNA reads TGTGCCAGCTCGCGAGGATTCCAGGGTGGCGAGCAGTACTTC.

The V and J genes are TRBV19 and TRBJ2-7; 8 positions match TRBD1. Germline V gene data show CDR1 as LNHDA and CDR2 as SQIVND (reference sequence). This CDR3 region has 15 residues. J lost 2 bases, V lost 5 bases, and 8 bases had no gene match. CDR3 DNA: TGTGCCAGTAGTGTCCGACAGGGGATTACCTACGAGCAGTACTTC. Amino acid sequence: CASSVRQGITYEQYF.

V is TRBV19 and J is TRBJ2-2, with 10 bases matching TRBD1. The germline gives CDR1 LNHDA, CDR2 SQIVND (reference sequence). The CDR3 runs 15 residues. J gave up 5 bases and V 5 bases, and 5 bases lay outside the gene matches. Here the CDR3 reads CASSSPGQGTGELFF. CDR3 DNA: TGTGCCAGTAGTTCTCCGGGACAGGGGACCGGGGAGCTGTTTTTT.

The chain combines TRBV7-3 with TRBJ1-1; D may be TRBD1 (6 bases). Trimming pared 2 bases from V and 0 bases from J, leaving 16 bases between. CDR3 length: 17 residues. The germline V gene encodes CDR1 SGHTA and CDR2 FQGTGA. This chain's CDR3 is CASSLGSAGDMNTEAFF. CDR3 DNA sequence: TGTGCCAGCAGCTTAGGGTCAGCGGGGGACATGAACACTGAAGCTTTCTTT.

The V and J genes are TRBV28 and TRBJ1-1; 8 bases fit TRBD1. The CDR3 runs to 16 residues. In germline, CDR1 is MDHEN, CDR2 SYDVKM. The trim removed 6 bases at V and 8 bases at J, leaving 17 bases unmatched. CDR3 in amino acids: CASSSRDRYTRKEAFF. The CDR3, as DNA: TGTGCCAGCAGCTCCCGGGACAGGTATACTCGAAAGGAAGCTTTCTTT.